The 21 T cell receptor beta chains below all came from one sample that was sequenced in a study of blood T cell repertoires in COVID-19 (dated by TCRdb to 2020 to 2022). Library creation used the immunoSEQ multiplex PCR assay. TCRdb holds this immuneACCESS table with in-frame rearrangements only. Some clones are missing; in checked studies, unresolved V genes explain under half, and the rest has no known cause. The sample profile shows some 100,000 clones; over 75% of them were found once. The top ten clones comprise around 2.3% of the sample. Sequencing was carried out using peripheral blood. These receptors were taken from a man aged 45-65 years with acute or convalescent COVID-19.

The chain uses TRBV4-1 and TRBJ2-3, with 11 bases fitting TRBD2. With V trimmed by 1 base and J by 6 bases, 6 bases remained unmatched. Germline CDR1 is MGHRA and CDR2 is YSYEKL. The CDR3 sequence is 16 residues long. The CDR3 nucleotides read TGCGCCAGCAGCCAAGGATCTAGCGGGAGGAGGGATACGCAGTATTTT. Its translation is CASSQGSSGRRDTQYF.

The chain's CDR3 is CASSLTGVAKNIQYF. The DNA of the CDR3 is TGTGCCAGCAGTCTGACAGGGGTAGCCAAAAACATTCAGTACTTC. This chain uses TRBV28 with TRBJ2-4; TRBD1 matches 8 bases. The V gene end was trimmed by 5 bases and the J gene end by 0 bases; junction bases not matched to a gene: 3. This CDR3 region has 15 residues. The V gene's germline CDR1 is MDHEN and CDR2 SYDVKM.

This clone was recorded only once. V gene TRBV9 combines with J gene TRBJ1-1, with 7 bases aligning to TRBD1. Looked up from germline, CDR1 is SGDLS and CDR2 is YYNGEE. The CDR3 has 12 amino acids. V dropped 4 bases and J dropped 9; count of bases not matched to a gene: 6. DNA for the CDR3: TGTGCCAGCAGCCCCGGACAGGATCAAGCTTTCTTT. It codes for CASSPGQDQAFF. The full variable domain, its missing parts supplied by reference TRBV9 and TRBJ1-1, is DSGVTQTPKHLITATGQRVTLRCSPRSGDLSVYWYQQSLDQGLQFLIQYYNGEERAKGNILERFSAQQFPDLHSELNLSSLELGDSALYFCASSPGQDQAFFGQGTRLTVV.

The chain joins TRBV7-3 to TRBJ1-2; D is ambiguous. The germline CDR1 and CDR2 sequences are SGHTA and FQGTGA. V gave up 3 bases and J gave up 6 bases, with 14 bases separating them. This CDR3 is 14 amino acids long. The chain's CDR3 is CASSFGVSSDGYTF. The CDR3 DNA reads TGTGCCAGCAGCTTCGGCGTGAGCAGCGATGGCTACACCTTC.

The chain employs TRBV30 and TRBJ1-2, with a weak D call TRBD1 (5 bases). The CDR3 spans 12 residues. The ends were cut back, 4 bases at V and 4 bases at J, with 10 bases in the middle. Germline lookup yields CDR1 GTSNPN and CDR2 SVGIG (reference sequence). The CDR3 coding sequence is TGTGCCTGGAACAGCGGGACCTATGGCTACACCTTC. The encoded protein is CAWNSGTYGYTF. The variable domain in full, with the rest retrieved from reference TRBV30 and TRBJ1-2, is SQTIHQWPATLVQPVGSPLSLECTVEGTSNPNLYWYRQAAGRGLQLLFYSVGIGQISSEVPQNLSASRPQDRQFILSSKKLLLSDSGFYLCAWNSGTYGYTFGSGTRLTVV.

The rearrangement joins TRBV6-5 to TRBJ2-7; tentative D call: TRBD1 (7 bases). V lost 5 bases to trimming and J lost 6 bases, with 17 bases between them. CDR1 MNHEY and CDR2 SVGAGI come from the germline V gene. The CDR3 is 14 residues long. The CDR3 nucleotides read TGTGCCAGCAGTAGTCCGGGGGACAGCCCCGAGCAGTACTTC. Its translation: CASSSPGDSPEQYF.

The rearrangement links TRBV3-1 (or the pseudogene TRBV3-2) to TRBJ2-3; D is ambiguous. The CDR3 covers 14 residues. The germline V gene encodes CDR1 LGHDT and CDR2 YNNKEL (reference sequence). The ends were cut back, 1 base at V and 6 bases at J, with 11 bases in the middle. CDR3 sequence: CASSQVRASDTQYF. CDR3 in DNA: TGTGCCAGCAGCCAAGTTCGCGCCTCGGATACGCAGTATTTT.

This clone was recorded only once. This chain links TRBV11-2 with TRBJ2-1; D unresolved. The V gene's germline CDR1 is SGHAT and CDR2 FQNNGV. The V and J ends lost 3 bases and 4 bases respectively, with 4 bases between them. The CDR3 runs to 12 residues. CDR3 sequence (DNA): TGTGCCAGCAGCTTCGGGTACAATGAGCAGTTCTTC. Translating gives CASSFGYNEQFF.

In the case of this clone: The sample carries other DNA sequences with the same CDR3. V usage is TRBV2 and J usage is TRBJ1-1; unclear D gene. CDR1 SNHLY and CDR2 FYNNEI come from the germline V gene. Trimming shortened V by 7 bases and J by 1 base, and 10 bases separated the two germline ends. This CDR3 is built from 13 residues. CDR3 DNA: TGTGCCAGCATCCCAGATACGAACACTGAAGCTTTCTTT. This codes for CASIPDTNTEAFF.

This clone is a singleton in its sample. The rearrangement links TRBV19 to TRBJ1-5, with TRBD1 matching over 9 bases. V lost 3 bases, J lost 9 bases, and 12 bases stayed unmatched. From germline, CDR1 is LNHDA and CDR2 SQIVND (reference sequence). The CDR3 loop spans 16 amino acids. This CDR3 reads CASSMLKTGGIRPQHF. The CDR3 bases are TGTGCCAGTAGTATGTTAAAGACAGGGGGAATTCGGCCCCAGCATTTT. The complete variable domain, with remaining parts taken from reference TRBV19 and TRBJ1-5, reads DGGITQSPKYLFRKEGQNVTLSCEQNLNHDAMYWYRQDPGQGLRLIYYSQIVNDFQKGDIAEGYSVSREKKESFPLTVTSAQKNPTAFYLCASSMLKTGGIRPQHFGDGTRLSIL.

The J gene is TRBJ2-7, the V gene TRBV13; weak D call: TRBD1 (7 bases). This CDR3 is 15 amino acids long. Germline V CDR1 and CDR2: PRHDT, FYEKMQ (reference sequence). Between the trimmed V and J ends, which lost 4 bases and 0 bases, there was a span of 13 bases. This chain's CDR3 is CASSSRQGLSYEQYF. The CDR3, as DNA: TGTGCCAGCAGCTCACGACAGGGACTCTCCTACGAGCAGTACTTC.

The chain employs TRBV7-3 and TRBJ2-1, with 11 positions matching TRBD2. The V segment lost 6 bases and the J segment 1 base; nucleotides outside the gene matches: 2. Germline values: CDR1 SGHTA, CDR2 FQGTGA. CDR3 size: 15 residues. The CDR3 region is CASRLAGDSYNEQFF. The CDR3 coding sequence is TGTGCCAGCAGACTAGCGGGAGATTCCTACAATGAGCAGTTCTTC.

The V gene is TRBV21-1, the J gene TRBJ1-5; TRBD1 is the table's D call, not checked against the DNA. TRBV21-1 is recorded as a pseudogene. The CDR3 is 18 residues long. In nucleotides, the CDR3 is TGTGCCAGCAGCAAAGTAGGCCCCGAGGACATTGCCAATCAGCCCCAGCATTTT. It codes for CASSKVGPEDIANQPQHF.

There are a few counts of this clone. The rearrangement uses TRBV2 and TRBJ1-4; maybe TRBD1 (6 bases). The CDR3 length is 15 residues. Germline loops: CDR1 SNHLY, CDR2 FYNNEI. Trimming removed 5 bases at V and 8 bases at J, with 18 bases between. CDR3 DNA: TGTGCCAGCAGTAAAGGAGGGGGGGCTGGGGAAAAACTGTTTTTT. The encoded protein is CASSKGGGAGEKLFF.

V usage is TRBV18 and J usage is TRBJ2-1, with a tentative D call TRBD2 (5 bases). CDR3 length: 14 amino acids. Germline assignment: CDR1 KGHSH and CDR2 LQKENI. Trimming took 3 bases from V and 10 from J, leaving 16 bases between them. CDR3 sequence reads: CASSPSSASGEQFF. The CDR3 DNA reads TGTGCCAGCTCACCGAGTTCCGCATCGGGAGAGCAGTTCTTC.

CDR3 in amino acids: CASSLLGLSKAYNEQFF. CDR3 DNA sequence: TGTGCCAGCAGCTTATTAGGACTGTCTAAGGCCTACAATGAGCAGTTCTTC. V gene TRBV7-9 combines with J gene TRBJ2-1; a weak D match, TRBD2 (5 bases). Deletions cut 2 bases from V and 2 bases from J, with 16 bases between. The CDR3 has 17 amino acids. CDR1 and CDR2 from the germline V gene are SEHNR and FQNEAQ (reference sequence). Full variable domain (rest looked up from reference TRBV7-9 and TRBJ2-1): DTGVSQNPRHKITKRGQNVTFRCDPISEHNRLYWYRQTLGQGPEFLTYFQNEAQLEKSRLLSDRFSAERPKGSFSTLEIQRTEQGDSAMYLCASSLLGLSKAYNEQFFGPGTRLTVL.

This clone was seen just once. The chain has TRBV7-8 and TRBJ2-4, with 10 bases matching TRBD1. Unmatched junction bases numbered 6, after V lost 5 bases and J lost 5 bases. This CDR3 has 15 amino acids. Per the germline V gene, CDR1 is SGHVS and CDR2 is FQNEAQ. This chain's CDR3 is CASSMDRGKENIQYF. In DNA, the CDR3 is TGTGCCAGCAGCATGGACAGGGGGAAGGAAAACATTCAGTACTTC.

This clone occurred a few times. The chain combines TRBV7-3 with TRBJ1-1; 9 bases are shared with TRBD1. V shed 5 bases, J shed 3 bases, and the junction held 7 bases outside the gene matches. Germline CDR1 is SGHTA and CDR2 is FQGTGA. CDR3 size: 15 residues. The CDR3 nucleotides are TGTGCCAGCAGCCAAGGGACAGGGAGCGACACTGAAGCTTTCTTT. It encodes CASSQGTGSDTEAFF.

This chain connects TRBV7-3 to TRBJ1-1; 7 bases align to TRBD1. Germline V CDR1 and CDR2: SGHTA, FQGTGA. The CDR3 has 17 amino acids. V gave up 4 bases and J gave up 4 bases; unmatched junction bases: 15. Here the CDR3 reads CASSSDGTAEGATEAFF. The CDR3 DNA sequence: TGTGCCAGCAGCTCCGACGGGACAGCCGAAGGGGCCACTGAAGCTTTCTTT. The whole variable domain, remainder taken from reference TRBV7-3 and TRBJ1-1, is GAGVSQTPSNKVTEKGKYVELRCDPISGHTALYWYRQSLGQGPEFLIYFQGTGAADDSGLPNDRFFAVRPEGSVSTLKIQRTERGDSAVYLCASSSDGTAEGATEAFFGQGTRLTVV.

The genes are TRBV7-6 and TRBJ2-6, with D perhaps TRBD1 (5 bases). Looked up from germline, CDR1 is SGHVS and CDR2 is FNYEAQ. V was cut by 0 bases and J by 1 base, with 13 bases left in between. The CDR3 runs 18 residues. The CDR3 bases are TGTGCCAGCAGCTTAGCGCCCCAGGGTAGATCTGGGGCCAACGTCCTGACTTTC. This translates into CASSLAPQGRSGANVLTF.

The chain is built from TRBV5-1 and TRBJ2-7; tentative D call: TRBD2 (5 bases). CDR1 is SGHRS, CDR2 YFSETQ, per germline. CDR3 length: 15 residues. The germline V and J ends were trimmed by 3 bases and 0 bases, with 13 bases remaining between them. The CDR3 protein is CASSSLALASYEQYF. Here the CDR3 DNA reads TGCGCCAGCAGCTCCCTAGCCCTGGCCTCCTACGAGCAGTACTTC.